The 12 T cell receptor beta chains below come from one sample, sequenced in a study of Graves' ophthalmopathy and Graves' hyperthyroidism. The sequenced template was RNA, covering the TCR beta CDR3 region. An opening RT-PCR round employed HTBI primers and preceded a second-round multiplex PCR. TCRdb re-called the multiplex PCR reads with MiXCR, one entry per CDR3 protein. The data contain 240,000 or so distinct CDR3 sequences, about 47% of them singletons. Sequenced: peripheral blood. These TCRs come from an adult man with Graves' ophthalmopathy.

Worth noting for this clonotype: Germline and junction disagree at one end, which may indicate a read error. The chain couples TRBV24-1 to TRBJ1-2; tentatively, D is TRBD1 (6 bases). This CDR3 has 15 amino acids. The germline gives CDR1 KGHDR, CDR2 SFDVKD. The CDR3 DNA reads TGTGCCAGCAGTTTATCGACAGGTTTTTTTAGAAGCTACACCTTC. Encoded protein: CASSLSTGFFRSYTF.

The chain recombines TRBV7-9 with TRBJ2-5; D is uncertain. This CDR3 region has 13 residues. The V end lost 3 bases, the J end lost 4 bases, and 9 bases lay between the germline ends. Germline lookup yields CDR1 SEHNR and CDR2 FQNEAQ (reference sequence). DNA for the CDR3: TGTGCCAGCAGCTTCCTATTTGGAGAGACCCAGTACTTC. Translated: CASSFLFGETQYF.

This clonotype showed up just a few times. V usage is TRBV7-3 and J usage is TRBJ1-2; D unresolved. The CDR3 runs to 16 residues. The germline V gene has CDR1 SGHTA and CDR2 FQGTGA. Deletions cut 5 bases from V and 3 bases from J, with 19 bases between. The CDR3: CASSPHLSGGYYGYTF. In nucleotides, the CDR3 is TGTGCCAGCAGCCCCCACTTGTCGGGCGGATACTATGGCTACACCTTC.

This clonotype has just a few counts. The V and J genes are TRBV29-1 and TRBJ1-1, with a possible D match to TRBD1 (6 bases). V lost 4 bases to trimming and J lost 6 bases, with 12 bases between them. Germline CDR1 SQVTM, CDR2 ANQGSEA. This CDR3 has 12 residues. The CDR3 DNA is TGCAGCGTTGCGAGAGGGGGAGCTGAAGCTTTCTTT. Its translation is CSVARGGAEAFF.

The chain is built from TRBV7-6 and TRBJ1-5; 7 bases agree with TRBD1. Looked up from germline, CDR1 is SGHVS and CDR2 is FNYEAQ. V shed 5 bases and J 11 bases; nucleotides not matched to a gene: 12. This CDR3 has 14 residues. CDR3 nucleotide sequence: TGTGCCAGCAGCGGGGGACAGCGGGGGGGGGCCCAGCATTTT. Translating it yields CASSGGQRGGAQHF.

In this sample, this clonotype turned up a few times. V is TRBV5-1 and J is TRBJ2-5; TRBD2 aligns across 9 bases. V lost 7 bases to trimming and J lost 1 base; unmatched junction nucleotides: 8. Germline lookup yields CDR1 SGHRS and CDR2 YFSETQ. The CDR3 length is 15 residues. CDR3 sequence: CASAYSAGGQETQYF. As DNA, the CDR3 is TGCGCCAGCGCTTATTCAGCGGGGGGCCAAGAGACCCAGTACTTC. Full variable domain (missing parts from reference TRBV5-1 and TRBJ2-5): KAGVTQTPRYLIKTRGQQVTLSCSPISGHRSVSWYQQTPGQGLQFLFEYFSETQRNKGNFPGRFSGRQFSNSRSEMNVSTLELGDSALYLCASAYSAGGQETQYFGPGTRLLVL.

This clonotype was recorded a few times. This rearrangement joins TRBV5-8 to TRBJ1-2, with no clear D. Trimming cost V 5 bases and J 2 bases, with 13 bases left between them. Germline CDR1 reads SGHTS; CDR2 reads YDEGEE. This CDR3 comprises 14 residues. CDR3 sequence: CASRDVRRNYGYTF. The CDR3 DNA is TGTGCCAGCAGAGACGTGCGGCGAAACTATGGCTACACCTTC.

The table lists this clonotype with a count of one. J is TRBJ2-2 and V is TRBV9; 11 bases are a match to TRBD2. V shed 0 bases, J shed 4 bases, and the junction held 8 bases outside the gene matches. This CDR3 is 18 amino acids long. In germline, CDR1 is SGDLS, CDR2 YYNGEE. Written as DNA, the CDR3 is TGTGCCAGCAGCGTAGTGCCCCTAGCGGGGGGTGGCACCGGGGAGCTGTTTTTT. Protein sequence: CASSVVPLAGGGTGELFF.

V gene TRBV5-1 combines with J gene TRBJ2-6, with TRBD1 matching 10 bases. Germline CDR1 SGHRS, CDR2 YFSETQ. J lost 4 bases, V lost 4 bases, and 5 bases had no gene match. The CDR3 length is 16 residues. For the CDR3, the DNA is TGCGCCAGCAGCCCGGGGACAGGGGTAGGGGCCAACGTCCTGACTTTC. It codes for CASSPGTGVGANVLTF.

The rearrangement links TRBV20-1 to TRBJ2-5; possible D gene TRBD2, 6 bases. The CDR3 is 13 amino acids. Trimming left V 3 bases short and J 5 bases short, with 13 bases between. CDR1 is DFQATT and CDR2 is SNEGSKA in the germline V gene (reference sequence). This chain's CDR3 is CSASRDGGETQYF. The CDR3 DNA reads TGCAGTGCTAGCCGGGACGGAGGGGAGACCCAGTACTTC.

Details on this clonotype: The germline gene is not matched at one end of the junction; a read error may be the cause. The genes are TRBV10-3 and TRBJ1-1, with D uncertain. This CDR3 has 13 amino acids. The germline gives CDR1 ENHRY, CDR2 SYGVKD. DNA of the CDR3: TGTGCCAGCAGTCTTTACGGGCTCACTGAAGCTTTCTTT. It codes for CASSLYGLTEAFF.

This clonotype has a count of ten or more. CDR3 region: CASSLAQGDTEAFF. DNA of the CDR3: TGTGCCAGCAGCTTAGCGCAGGGTGACACTGAAGCTTTCTTT. The chain is built from TRBV7-9 and TRBJ1-1, with D perhaps matching TRBD1 (5 bases). The CDR3 runs 14 residues. V was trimmed by 0 bases and J by 3 bases, leaving 8 bases between them. Germline CDR1 SEHNR, CDR2 FQNEAQ (reference sequence).